This TCR beta chain stems from a study of T cells in Graves' hyperthyroidism and ophthalmopathy. The investigators amplified TCR beta CDR3 regions from RNA transcripts. The TCR CDR3 was amplified in a first-round RT-PCR using the HTBI primer set. MiXCR was run by TCRdb on the multiplex PCR reads, yielding one entry per CDR3 protein. The sample carries fewer than 500,000 distinct CDR3 sequences, approximately 15% recorded once. There are many counts of this clonotype. The CDR3 loop spans 13 amino acids. V shed 5 bases and J shed 8 bases, with 15 bases lying between them. The germline V gene has CDR1 MNHNS and CDR2 SASEGT.

The sample consisted of blood. The receptor's source is a young man with Graves' ophthalmopathy. The rearrangement uses TRBV6-1 and TRBJ1-2; D unresolved. Written as DNA, the CDR3 is TGTGCCAGCAGTACCCCCGAAGGGAAAGGCTACACCTTC. It is translated as CASSTPEGKGYTF.